The subject of this entry is one T cell receptor (beta chain). Every sample had a minimum of 6 million PBMCs isolated. The authors extracted at least 5.5 micrograms of total RNA per sample. Then a second PCR, running about 6 to 11 cycles, was carried out with a sample-barcoded 5' primer and a J-beta primer mix. TCRdb reprocessed the 5' RACE reads with MiXCR, giving one entry per CDR3 protein. This repertoire shows more than 1 million distinct CDR3 sequences, around 45% found once; its top ten account for about 20%. With 6 bases removed from V and 2 bases from J, the gap between germline ends came to 10 bases. CDR3 length: 13 amino acids. CDR1 and CDR2 (germline): MNHEY, SVGAGI. The data were taken from a study of blood T cells in healthy people across ages.

The TCR was taken from a woman aged 60-75 years in good health. This chain connects TRBV6-5 to TRBJ2-5, with a possible D match to TRBD2 (5 bases). The sample taken for sequencing was blood. CDR3 sequence reads: CASRRTAQETQYF. Here the CDR3 DNA reads TGTGCCAGCAGGCGGACTGCTCAAGAGACCCAGTACTTC.